This TCR beta chain is drawn from a study of memory CD4+ T cells and cytomegalovirus serostatus. The sort gate was single viable CD3+CD4+CD8-CD45RO+ cells for memory CD4+ T cells. V dropped 2 bases and J dropped 6; count of bases not matched to a gene: 7. The CDR3 is made up of 14 amino acids. Germline values: CDR1 MNHNS, CDR2 SASEGT. Sequenced by immunoSEQ multiplex PCR; TCRdb stores in-frame clones only, minus some. The sample lists 80,000 to 100,000 clones, 80% occurring once. The study's findings and limits: About 40% of the 164 known CMV-associated TCRbeta sequences appeared in CD4+ memory.

This clone turned up a few times. The target antigen is unknown. Sequencing was performed on memory CD4+ T cells from blood. The chain combines TRBV6-1 with TRBJ2-7; 7 bases match TRBD2. This TCR was sampled from an adult in good health and CMV-seropositive. The CDR3 region is CASSETLQRGEQYF. Here the CDR3 DNA reads TGTGCCAGCAGTGAAACCCTGCAGCGGGGCGAGCAGTACTTC.